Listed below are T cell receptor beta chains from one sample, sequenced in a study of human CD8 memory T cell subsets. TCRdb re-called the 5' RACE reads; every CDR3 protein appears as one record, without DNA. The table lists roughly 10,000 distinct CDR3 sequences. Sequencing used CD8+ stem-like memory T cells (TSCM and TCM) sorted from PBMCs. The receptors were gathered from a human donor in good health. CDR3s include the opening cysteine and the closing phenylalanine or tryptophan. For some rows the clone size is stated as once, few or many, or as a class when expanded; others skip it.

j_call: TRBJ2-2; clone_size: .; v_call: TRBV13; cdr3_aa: CASSPPIRYRGTGELFF
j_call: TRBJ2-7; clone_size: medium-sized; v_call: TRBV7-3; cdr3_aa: CASSPGGTAGLEQYF
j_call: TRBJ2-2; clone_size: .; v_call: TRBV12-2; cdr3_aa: CASRFSGANTGELFF
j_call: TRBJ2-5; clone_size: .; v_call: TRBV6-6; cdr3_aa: CASSYRGPEETQYF
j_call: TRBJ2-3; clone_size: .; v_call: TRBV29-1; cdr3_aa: CSVDERGGPDTQYF
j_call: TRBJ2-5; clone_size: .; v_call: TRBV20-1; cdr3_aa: CSARVSRDPYQETQYF
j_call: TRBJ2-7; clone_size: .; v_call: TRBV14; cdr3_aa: CASSQGGTSYEQYF
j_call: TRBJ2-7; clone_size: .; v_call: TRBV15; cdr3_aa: CATSRDVLAGVYEQYF
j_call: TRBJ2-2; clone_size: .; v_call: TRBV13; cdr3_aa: CASSGIRNSANTGELFF
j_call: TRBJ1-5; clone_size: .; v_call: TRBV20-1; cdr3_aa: CSARDWTGDQPQHF
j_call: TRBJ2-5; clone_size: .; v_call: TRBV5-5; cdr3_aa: CASSRLTTGADYQETQYF
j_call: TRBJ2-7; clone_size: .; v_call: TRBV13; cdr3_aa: CASSSEGQGSSYEQYF
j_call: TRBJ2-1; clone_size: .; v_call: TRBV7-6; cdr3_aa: CASSLEGTWNNEQFF
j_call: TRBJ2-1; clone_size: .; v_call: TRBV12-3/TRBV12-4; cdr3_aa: CASSYLAQLNEQFF
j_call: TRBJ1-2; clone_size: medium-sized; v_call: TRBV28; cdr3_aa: CASSRPGTGIYGYTF
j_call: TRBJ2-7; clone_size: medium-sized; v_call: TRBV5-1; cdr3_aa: CASSLSGRDEQYF